This TCR beta chain was captured by sequencing in a study of cytomegalovirus exposure and HLA in healthy donors. After removal of 8 bases from V and 4 bases from J, the junction contained 9 bases not matched to a gene. The CDR3 contains 15 residues. CDR1 and CDR2 (germline): ENHRY, SYGVKD. Primers: 60 Vbeta forward and 13 Jbeta reverse. The data were produced by immunoSEQ multiplex PCR, yet TCRdb's version contains in-frame clones alone and is incomplete. This sample yields about 140,000 clones, of which 70% to 85% are seen a single time; 6.5% belongs to the top ten. The receptor comes from a man between 40 and 49 years old in good health and CMV-seropositive. The V gene is TRBV10-3, the J gene TRBJ2-3, with 10 positions matching TRBD2. What was sequenced was PBMCs. The CDR3 DNA reads as TGTGCCATCCGGCTAGCGGGAGTTAGCGCAGATACGCAGTATTTT. Its translation: CAIRLAGVSADTQYF.